These T cell receptor beta chains were read from a single sample in a study of T-cell reconstitution after alpha-beta-depleted transplantation in children. Each CDR3 protein is one row after TCRdb ran MiXCR on the PCR reads. The sample lists about 350,000 distinct CDR3 sequences, roughly 13% occurring once. The specimen comprised PBMCs, sampled from the stem cell graft. These receptors originate from a human donor who donated a stem cell graft to a child with Fanconi anemia. Both conserved end residues are part of each CDR3. The D gene is left open where the match is weak. Size values are once, few and many counts, or a class for expanded clones, and some rows have none.

CDR3: CASSTFRGKYYGYTF
DNA: TGTGCCAGCAGTACATTTCGGGGCAAATACTATGGCTACACCTTC
J: TRBJ1-2
D: -
size: few
V: TRBV6-1

CDR3: CASSARGTGPNYGYTF
DNA: TGTGCCAGCAGCGCGCGAGGGACAGGCCCAAACTATGGCTACACCTTC
J: TRBJ1-2
D: TRBD1
size: few
V: TRBV13

CDR3: CASSFGQGGRALNTEAFF
DNA: TGTGCCAGCAGCTTTGGACAGGGCGGGCGGGCCTTGAACACTGAAGCTTTCTTT
J: TRBJ1-1
D: TRBD1
size: -
V: TRBV3-1

CDR3: CASSTLGGNQPQHF
DNA: TGTGCCAGCAGCACTCTTGGGGGCAATCAGCCCCAGCATTTT
J: TRBJ1-5
D: -
size: -
V: TRBV28

CDR3: CSVEGDPSRTGAYNEQFF
DNA: TGCAGCGTTGAAGGTGACCCTTCTCGGACAGGGGCCTACAATGAGCAGTTCTTC
J: TRBJ2-1
D: TRBD1
size: -
V: TRBV29-1

CDR3: CASSESGNTIYF
DNA: TGTGCCAGCAGTGAAAGTGGAAACACCATATATTTT
J: TRBJ1-3
D: -
size: many
V: TRBV9

CDR3: CASSLQPSGNTGELFF
DNA: TGTGCCAGCAGCTTACAACCTTCGGGGAACACCGGGGAGCTGTTTTTT
J: TRBJ2-2
D: -
size: few
V: TRBV7-2

CDR3: CASSYGRGGETQYF
DNA: TGTGCCAGCAGCTACGGACGGGGGGGAGAGACCCAGTACTTC
J: TRBJ2-5
D: TRBD2
size: few
V: TRBV7-2

CDR3: CASRPRNPTNEKLFF
DNA: TGTGCCAGTAGACCCCGCAACCCAACTAATGAAAAACTGTTTTTT
J: TRBJ1-4
D: -
size: -
V: TRBV19

CDR3: CAISDQTGGAGGYTF
DNA: TGTGCCATCAGTGACCAGACAGGGGGCGCAGGAGGCTACACCTTC
J: TRBJ1-2
D: TRBD1
size: -
V: TRBV10-3

CDR3: CASSPSGDTQYF
DNA: TGCGCCAGCAGCCCCTCGGGAGATACGCAGTATTTT
J: TRBJ2-3
D: -
size: many
V: TRBV5-1

CDR3: CASSQVDSSNYGYTF
DNA: TGCGCCAGCAGCCAAGTGGACTCCTCTAACTATGGCTACACCTTC
J: TRBJ1-2
D: -
size: once
V: TRBV4-3

CDR3: CASSFTGVGYEQYF
DNA: TGCGCCAGCAGCTTTACAGGTGTCGGCTACGAGCAGTACTTC
J: TRBJ2-7
D: -
size: many
V: TRBV5-1